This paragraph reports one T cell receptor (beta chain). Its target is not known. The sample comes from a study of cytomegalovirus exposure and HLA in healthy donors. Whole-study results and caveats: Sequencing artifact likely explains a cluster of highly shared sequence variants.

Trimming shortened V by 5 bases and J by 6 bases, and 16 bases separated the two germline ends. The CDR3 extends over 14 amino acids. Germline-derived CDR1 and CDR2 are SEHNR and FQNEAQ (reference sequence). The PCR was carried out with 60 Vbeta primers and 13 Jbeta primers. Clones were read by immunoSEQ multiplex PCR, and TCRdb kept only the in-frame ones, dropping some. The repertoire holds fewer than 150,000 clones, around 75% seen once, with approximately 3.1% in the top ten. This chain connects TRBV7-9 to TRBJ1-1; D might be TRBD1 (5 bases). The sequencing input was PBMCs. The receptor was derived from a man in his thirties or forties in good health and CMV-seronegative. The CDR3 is CASSRGPGGSEAFF. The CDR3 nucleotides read TGTGCCAGCAGCCGGGGACCGGGAGGATCTGAAGCTTTCTTT.